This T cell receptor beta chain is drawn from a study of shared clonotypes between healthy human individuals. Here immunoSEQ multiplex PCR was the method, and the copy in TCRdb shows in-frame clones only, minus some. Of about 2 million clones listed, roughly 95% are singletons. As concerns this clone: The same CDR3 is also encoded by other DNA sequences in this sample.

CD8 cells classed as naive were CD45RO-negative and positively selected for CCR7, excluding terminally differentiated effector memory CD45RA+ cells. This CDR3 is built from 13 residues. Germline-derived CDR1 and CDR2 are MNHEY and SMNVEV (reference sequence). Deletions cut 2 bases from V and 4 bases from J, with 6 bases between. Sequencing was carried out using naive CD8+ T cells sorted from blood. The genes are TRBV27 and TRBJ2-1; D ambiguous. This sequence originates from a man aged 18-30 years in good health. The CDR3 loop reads CASSLTGYNEQFF. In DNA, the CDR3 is TGTGCCAGCAGTTTAACCGGGTACAATGAGCAGTTCTTC.